Presented here are 29 T cell receptor beta chains from one specimen sequenced in a study of blood T cell repertoires in COVID-19. TCRdb's table, derived via immunoSEQ multiplex PCR, lists solely in-frame clones and lacks some. The table includes over 250,000 clones, 85% to 90% detected once. The source material was PBMCs or T cells enriched from blood (not recorded which). Every receptor here comes from a woman aged 55 to 70 in a cohort exposed to, infected with or recovered from COVID-19 (not recorded which).

This clone was recorded a few times. This chain links TRBV9 with TRBJ2-1, with TRBD1 matching over 8 bases. This CDR3 has 15 residues. Per the germline V gene, CDR1 is SGDLS and CDR2 is YYNGEE. J gave up 1 base and V 0 bases, and 0 bases lay outside the gene matches. This CDR3 reads CASSVGTGSYNEQFF. As DNA, the CDR3 is TGTGCCAGCAGCGTAGGGACAGGGTCCTACAATGAGCAGTTCTTC.

This chain joins TRBV15 and TRBJ2-7, with a possible D match to TRBD1 (6 bases). V was cut by 3 bases and J by 2 bases, with 11 bases left in between. Germline loops: CDR1 LNHNV, CDR2 YYDKDF (reference sequence). CDR3 length: 14 residues. The CDR3 sequence is CATSRRDTAYEQYF. The CDR3 region has the DNA TGTGCCACCAGCAGGAGGGACACCGCCTACGAGCAGTACTTC.

This chain uses TRBV19 with TRBJ2-1; the match to TRBD2 covers 10 bases. The V and J ends lost 6 bases and 12 bases, in that order; junction bases with no gene match: 14. CDR1 and CDR2 from the germline V gene are LNHDA and SQIVND (reference sequence). The CDR3 is 15 amino acids. Written as DNA, the CDR3 is TGTGCCAGTAGAACCGGGACTAGCGAAGGGGGAAGGCAGTTCTTC. It specifies CASRTGTSEGGRQFF. The full variable domain, its missing parts supplied by reference TRBV19 and TRBJ2-1, is DGGITQSPKYLFRKEGQNVTLSCEQNLNHDAMYWYRQDPGQGLRLIYYSQIVNDFQKGDIAEGYSVSREKKESFPLTVTSAQKNPTAFYLCASRTGTSEGGRQFFGPGTRLTVL.

This chain links TRBV5-1 with TRBJ1-2, with D unresolved. Trimming took 2 bases from V and 2 from J, leaving 10 bases between them. The CDR3 is 14 residues long. The germline V gene has CDR1 SGHRS and CDR2 YFSETQ. The CDR3 region has the DNA TGCGCCAGCAGCTTACAGACCAGCAACTATGGCTACACCTTC. Translating it yields CASSLQTSNYGYTF.

The V and J genes are TRBV24-1 and TRBJ2-5; 15 positions match TRBD2. This CDR3 is 17 amino acids long. The V gene end was trimmed by 2 bases and the J gene end by 2 bases; junction bases not matched to a gene: 2. Germline CDR1 is KGHDR and CDR2 is SFDVKD. In DNA, the CDR3 is TGTGCCACCAGTGATTCCGGACTAGCGGGAGGGCAAGAGACCCAGTACTTC. Its protein product is CATSDSGLAGGQETQYF.

The J gene is TRBJ1-6, the V gene TRBV7-2; 8 positions match TRBD1. With V trimmed by 1 base and J by 6 bases, 11 bases remained unmatched. In germline, CDR1 is SGHTA, CDR2 FQGNSA. This CDR3 comprises 18 residues. CDR3 DNA: TGTGCCAGCAGCTTAGTTCGGCCAGGGGGCTCCGTTAATTCACCCCTCCACTTT. It is translated as CASSLVRPGGSVNSPLHF. The full variable domain, in which reference TRBV7-2 and TRBJ1-6 provide the parts outside the CDR3, is GAGVSQSPSNKVTEKGKDVELRCDPISGHTALYWYRQSLGQGLEFLIYFQGNSAPDKSGLPSDRFSAERTGGSVSTLTIQRTQQEDSAVYLCASSLVRPGGSVNSPLHFGNGTRLTVT.

The J gene is TRBJ2-2, the V gene TRBV6-1; D possibly corresponds to TRBD1 (6 bases). This CDR3 comprises 14 residues. Germline CDR1 is MNHNS and CDR2 is SASEGT. Trimming cost V 6 bases and J 4 bases, with 12 bases left between them. CDR3 sequence reads: CASSGSRGTGELFF. The DNA for the CDR3 is TGTGCCAGCAGCGGTAGCAGGGGCACCGGGGAGCTGTTTTTT.

The genes are TRBV5-1 and TRBJ2-5; 15 nucleotides match TRBD2. From germline, CDR1 is SGHRS and CDR2 YFSETQ. The CDR3 runs to 17 residues. Trimming took 4 bases from V and 2 from J; bases not matched to a gene: 6. CDR3 residues: CASSPGLAGGIQETQYF. The CDR3 bases are TGCGCCAGCAGCCCGGGACTAGCGGGAGGTATTCAAGAGACCCAGTACTTC. Looking up the rest from reference TRBV5-1 and TRBJ2-5 gives the full variable domain: KAGVTQTPRYLIKTRGQQVTLSCSPISGHRSVSWYQQTPGQGLQFLFEYFSETQRNKGNFPGRFSGRQFSNSRSEMNVSTLELGDSALYLCASSPGLAGGIQETQYFGPGTRLLVL.

The chain recombines TRBV6-5 with TRBJ2-7, with 7 bases lining up with TRBD2. In germline, CDR1 is MNHEY, CDR2 SVGAGI. V gave up 8 bases and J gave up 0 bases; unmatched junction bases: 4. CDR3 length: 13 amino acids. CDR3 bases: TGTGCCAGCGGGCGGGAGACCTCCTACGAGCAGTACTTC. Its protein product is CASGRETSYEQYF.

A single count supports this clone. The chain uses TRBV28 and TRBJ2-6, with 9 bases fitting TRBD1. Per germline, CDR1 MDHEN and CDR2 SYDVKM. J lost 1 base, V lost 5 bases, and 18 bases had no gene match. CDR3 length equals 21 residues. The CDR3 loop reads CASSPRPGTGKTTSGANVLTF. CDR3 nucleotides: TGTGCCAGCAGTCCTCGTCCCGGGACAGGGAAAACAACTTCTGGGGCCAACGTCCTGACTTTC.

CDR3 nucleotide sequence: TGTGCCAGCAGCTTTCATGGGACAGGGGGCTCATACGAGCAGTACTTC. Residues: CASSFHGTGGSYEQYF. V and J are TRBV7-8 and TRBJ2-7, with 12 nucleotides matching TRBD1. CDR1 is SGHVS, CDR2 FQNEAQ, per germline. The CDR3 spans 16 residues. J was trimmed by 4 bases and V by 3 bases; bases with no gene match: 7.

The V and J genes are TRBV7-6 and TRBJ1-3, with D possibly being TRBD1 (6 bases). This CDR3 has 16 amino acids. The V gene lost 3 bases and the J gene lost 5 bases, with 17 bases spanning the gap. The V gene's germline CDR1 is SGHVS and CDR2 FNYEAQ. This CDR3 reads CASSLAGGDNRNTIYF. The CDR3, as DNA: TGTGCCAGCAGCTTGGCTGGGGGGGACAATAGAAACACCATATATTTT.

This chain joins TRBV11-2 and TRBJ2-7; 8 bases line up with TRBD2. The length of the CDR3 is 14 residues. The germline V gene has CDR1 SGHAT and CDR2 FQNNGV. The J segment lost 3 bases and the V segment lost 5 bases, leaving 6 bases of the junction unmatched. The CDR3 loop is CASSVGSGIYEQYF. In DNA, the CDR3 is TGTGCCAGCAGCGTTGGTAGCGGGATCTACGAGCAGTACTTC.

The gene calls are TRBV28 and TRBJ1-2, with a possible D match to TRBD1 (6 bases). The germline V gene has CDR1 MDHEN and CDR2 SYDVKM. V was shortened by 2 bases and J by 8 bases, with 15 bases between the two germline ends. The CDR3 length is 14 residues. CDR3 region: CASSLVGGQRGYTF. As DNA, the CDR3 is TGTGCCAGCAGTTTAGTGGGGGGGCAGAGGGGCTACACCTTC.

The chain has TRBV18 and TRBJ2-1; D is unresolved. Germline CDR1 is KGHSH and CDR2 is LQKENI. The length of the CDR3 is 11 residues. V was pared by 8 bases and J by 9 bases, with 11 bases between. The CDR3 DNA reads as TGTGCCAGCCGGTCTAGTGCTGAGCAGTTCTTC. This codes for CASRSSAEQFF.

The gene calls are TRBV3-1 (or the pseudogene TRBV3-2) and TRBJ1-1; D is unclear. V lost 0 bases and J 3 bases, leaving 8 bases between the germline ends. Germline V gene sequence: CDR1 LGHDT, CDR2 YNNKEL (reference sequence). This CDR3 is 14 amino acids long. CDR3 coding DNA: TGTGCCAGCAGCCAAGACGAGGGCTACACTGAAGCTTTCTTT. It encodes CASSQDEGYTEAFF.

The chain combines TRBV19 with TRBJ1-4; 7 bases align to TRBD1. This CDR3 contains 16 residues. V lost 5 bases and J lost 2; bases outside the gene matches: 8. Germline V gene lookup returns CDR1 LNHDA and CDR2 SQIVND (reference sequence). The DNA of the CDR3 is TGTGCCAGTAGTTCGACAGGGAGGACTACTAATGAAAAACTGTTTTTT. Translated: CASSSTGRTTNEKLFF.

The V and J genes are TRBV29-1 and TRBJ2-1; D might be TRBD2 (6 bases). This CDR3 is 16 amino acids long. The V end lost 6 bases, the J end lost 0 bases, and 18 bases lay between the germline ends. Germline assignment: CDR1 SQVTM and CDR2 ANQGSEA. For the CDR3, the DNA is TGCAGCGTAGCCAAGGGACTTGAAAGCTCCTACAATGAGCAGTTCTTC. Translated, it gives CSVAKGLESSYNEQFF.

The V gene is TRBV7-2, the J gene TRBJ1-4; maybe TRBD1 (5 bases). The CDR3 runs to 13 residues. Germline V gene sequence: CDR1 SGHTA, CDR2 FQGNSA. With 5 bases removed from V and 8 bases from J, the gap between germline ends came to 12 bases. CDR3 coding DNA: TGTGCCAGCAGCGGGGGGATTGAGGAAAAACTGTTTTTT. Its translation: CASSGGIEEKLFF.

The chain uses TRBV27 and TRBJ1-1; 11 bases are shared with TRBD1. V lost 3 bases to trimming and J lost 4 bases; unmatched junction nucleotides: 7. The CDR3 loop spans 16 amino acids. Per germline, CDR1 MNHEY and CDR2 SMNVEV (reference sequence). CDR3 bases: TGTGCCAGCAGTTTTTGGACAGGGGGCAGTGGCACTGAAGCTTTCTTT. This encodes CASSFWTGGSGTEAFF.

The rearrangement uses TRBV29-1 and TRBJ2-7; D ambiguous. CDR3 size: 12 residues. V lost 2 bases, J lost 5 bases, and 10 bases lay in between. Germline-derived CDR1 and CDR2 are SQVTM and ANQGSEA. CDR3 in amino acids: CSVETGADEQYF. CDR3 bases: TGCAGCGTTGAAACGGGTGCTGACGAGCAGTACTTC.

CDR3 amino acids: CASSRQGRNSPLHF. The CDR3 nucleotides are TGTGCCAGCAGCCGACAGGGGAGGAATTCACCCCTCCACTTT. The V call is TRBV2, the J call TRBJ1-6, with 8 bases matching TRBD1. This CDR3 comprises 14 residues. Germline V lookup: CDR1 SNHLY, CDR2 FYNNEI. V gave up 6 bases and J gave up 7 bases; unmatched junction bases: 5.

The rearrangement uses TRBV20-1 and TRBJ1-6; no clear D gene. The V gene's germline CDR1 is DFQATT and CDR2 SNEGSKA (reference sequence). The V end was cut by 3 bases, the J end by 3 bases, with 9 bases between. This CDR3 has 14 amino acids. CDR3 sequence (DNA): TGCAGTGCTAGTGACCCCATCTATAATTCACCCCTCCACTTT. This encodes CSASDPIYNSPLHF.

The V gene is TRBV28, the J gene TRBJ2-2; D perhaps matches TRBD1 (6 bases). Germline V gene sequence: CDR1 MDHEN, CDR2 SYDVKM. The CDR3 consists of 17 residues. The V end lost 2 bases, the J end lost 0 bases, and 13 bases lay between the germline ends. The CDR3 DNA sequence: TGTGCCAGCAGTTTAAGGGGGACCACGCCGAACACCGGGGAGCTGTTTTTT. It codes for CASSLRGTTPNTGELFF.

This clone was detected once. This chain links TRBV28 with TRBJ2-1; D might be TRBD1 (5 bases). The CDR3 extends over 15 amino acids. Trimming cost V 8 bases and J 0 bases, with 14 bases left between them. Germline V gene lookup returns CDR1 MDHEN and CDR2 SYDVKM. The CDR3 nucleotides are TGTGCCAGCGGAAGGGGTGCTCCCTCCTACAATGAGCAGTTCTTC. Its translation: CASGRGAPSYNEQFF.

The chain combines TRBV19 with TRBJ2-7; no clear D gene. The CDR3 runs to 15 residues. V lost 3 bases and J 2 bases, leaving 14 bases between the germline ends. CDR1 LNHDA and CDR2 SQIVND come from the germline V gene (reference sequence). The CDR3 reads CASSMKWSLTYEQYF. The CDR3 DNA sequence: TGTGCCAGTAGTATGAAATGGTCCCTAACCTACGAGCAGTACTTC.

The V call is TRBV18, the J call TRBJ2-1; TRBD2 agrees at 9 bases. Per germline, CDR1 KGHSH and CDR2 LQKENI. The CDR3 sequence is 15 residues long. V gave up 2 bases and J gave up 10 bases; unmatched junction bases: 9. The CDR3 loop is CASSPGGGLAGEQFF. The CDR3 coding sequence is TGTGCCAGCTCACCAGGAGGGGGACTAGCCGGGGAGCAGTTCTTC.

This rearrangement joins TRBV5-1 to TRBJ2-1, with TRBD2 matching 8 bases. The germline gives CDR1 SGHRS, CDR2 YFSETQ. V was pared by 4 bases and J by 4 bases, with 7 bases of the junction left unmatched. The CDR3 runs 15 residues. The CDR3 nucleotides are TGCGCCAGCAGCGATGCTAGCGGGCCTTACAATGAGCAGTTCTTC. This translates into CASSDASGPYNEQFF.

The rearrangement links TRBV28 to TRBJ2-1; the match to TRBD2 covers 8 bases. Trimming removed 6 bases from V and 4 bases from J; junction bases left unmatched: 8. The CDR3 has 15 residues. Germline V gene sequence: CDR1 MDHEN, CDR2 SYDVKM. CDR3 region: CASSRTSGAYNEQFF. The CDR3 nucleotides are TGTGCCAGCAGCCGCACTAGCGGAGCATACAATGAGCAGTTCTTC.